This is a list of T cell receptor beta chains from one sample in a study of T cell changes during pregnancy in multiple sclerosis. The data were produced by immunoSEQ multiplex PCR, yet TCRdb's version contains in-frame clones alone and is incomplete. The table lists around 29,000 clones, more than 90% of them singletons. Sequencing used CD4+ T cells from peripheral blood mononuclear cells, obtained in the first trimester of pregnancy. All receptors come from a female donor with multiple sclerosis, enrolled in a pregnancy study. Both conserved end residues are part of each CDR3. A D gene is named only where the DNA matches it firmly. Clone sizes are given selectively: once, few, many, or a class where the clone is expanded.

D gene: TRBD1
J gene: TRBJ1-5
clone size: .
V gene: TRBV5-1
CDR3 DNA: TGCGCCAGCAGCTTGGGACAGGGGGTGAATCAGCCCCAGCATTTT
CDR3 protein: CASSLGQGVNQPQHF

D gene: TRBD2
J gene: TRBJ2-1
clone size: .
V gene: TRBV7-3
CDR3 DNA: TGTGCCAGCAGCTTATCAGCGGGGGGCTCCAATGAGCAGTTCTTC
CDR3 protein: CASSLSAGGSNEQFF

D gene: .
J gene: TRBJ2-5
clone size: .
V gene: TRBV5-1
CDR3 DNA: TGCGCCAGCAGCTTGGGACACTCCCAAGAGACCCAGTACTTC
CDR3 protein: CASSLGHSQETQYF

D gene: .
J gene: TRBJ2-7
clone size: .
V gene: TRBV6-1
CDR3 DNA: TGTGCCAGCAGTGAAGCGTCCTCCCTATCCTCCTACGAGCAGTACTTC
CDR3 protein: CASSEASSLSSYEQYF

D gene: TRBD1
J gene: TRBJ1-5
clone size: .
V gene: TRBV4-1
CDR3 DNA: TGCGCCAGCAGCCAAGTAGGTTCGGGACAGGGCTATCAGCCCCAGCATTTT
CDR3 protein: CASSQVGSGQGYQPQHF

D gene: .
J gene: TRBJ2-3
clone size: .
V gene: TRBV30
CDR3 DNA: TGTGCCTGGAGTCGCGTCTACACAGATACGCAGTATTTT
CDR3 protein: CAWSRVYTDTQYF

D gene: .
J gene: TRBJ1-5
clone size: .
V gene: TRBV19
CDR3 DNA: TGTGCCAGTAGTATAGGTGCCTCGAGGAGCAATCAGCCCCAGCATTTT
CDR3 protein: CASSIGASRSNQPQHF

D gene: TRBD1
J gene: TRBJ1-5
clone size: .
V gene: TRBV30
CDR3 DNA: TGTGCCTGGAACAGGGGAGCTCAGCCCCAGCATTTT
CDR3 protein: CAWNRGAQPQHF

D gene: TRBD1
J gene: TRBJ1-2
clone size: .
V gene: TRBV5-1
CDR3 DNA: TGCGCCAGCAGCCCCCAGGGGCAGGGGGATGGCTACACCTTC
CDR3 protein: CASSPQGQGDGYTF

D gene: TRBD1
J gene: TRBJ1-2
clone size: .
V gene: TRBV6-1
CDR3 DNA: TGTGCCAGCAGCATAACAGGGGCCTATGGCTACACCTTC
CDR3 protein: CASSITGAYGYTF

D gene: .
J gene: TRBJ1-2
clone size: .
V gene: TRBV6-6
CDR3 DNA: TGTGCCAGCAGAATCGGGGTTTCTAACTATGGCTACACCTTC
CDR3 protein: CASRIGVSNYGYTF

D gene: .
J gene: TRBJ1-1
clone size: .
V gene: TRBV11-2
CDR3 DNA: TGTGCCAGCAGCCCTAACGGGAGGACTGAAGCTTTCTTT
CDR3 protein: CASSPNGRTEAFF

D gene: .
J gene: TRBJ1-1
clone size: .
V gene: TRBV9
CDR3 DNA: TGTGCCAGCAGCGTAGACCCGAACCAGGGCACTGAAGCTTTCTTT
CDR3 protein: CASSVDPNQGTEAFF

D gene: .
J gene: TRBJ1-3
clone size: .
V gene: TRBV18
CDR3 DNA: TGTGCCAGCTCACAGGACAGCTCTGGAAACACCATATATTTT
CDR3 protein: CASSQDSSGNTIYF

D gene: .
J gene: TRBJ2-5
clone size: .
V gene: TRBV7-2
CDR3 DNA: TGTGCCAGCAGCTTAGGGCTTTTGGAGACCCAGTACTTC
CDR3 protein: CASSLGLLETQYF

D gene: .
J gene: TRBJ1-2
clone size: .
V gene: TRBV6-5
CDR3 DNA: TGTGCCAGCAGTTATCGGGACGGGGGGGATGGCTACACCTTC
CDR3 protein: CASSYRDGGDGYTF

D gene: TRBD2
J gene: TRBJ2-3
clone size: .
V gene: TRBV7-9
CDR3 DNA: TGTGCCAGCAGCTTAGAACTAGCGGGGACAGATACGCAGTATTTT
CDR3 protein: CASSLELAGTDTQYF

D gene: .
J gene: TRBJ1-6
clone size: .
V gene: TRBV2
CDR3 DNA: TGTGCCAGCAGTAACCAGGGTAATTCACCCCTCCACTTT
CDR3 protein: CASSNQGNSPLHF

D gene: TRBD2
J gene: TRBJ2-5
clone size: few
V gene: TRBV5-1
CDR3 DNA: TGCGCCAGCAGTATCGGAGAGCGGGGGGCCGGGGAGACCCAGTACTTC
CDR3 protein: CASSIGERGAGETQYF

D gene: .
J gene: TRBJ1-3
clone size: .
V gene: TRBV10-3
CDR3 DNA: TGTGCCATCAGTGATAGTAGAGGAAAAACTGGAAACACCATATATTTT
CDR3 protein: CAISDSRGKTGNTIYF

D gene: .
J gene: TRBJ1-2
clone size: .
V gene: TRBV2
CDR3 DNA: TGTGCCAGCACCCTTCCGGGCTACACCTTC
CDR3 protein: CASTLPGYTF

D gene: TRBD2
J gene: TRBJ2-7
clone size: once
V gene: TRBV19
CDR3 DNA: TGTGCCAGTAGTATCCGCGGGGGACTGGGCTCCTACGAGCAGTACTTC
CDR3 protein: CASSIRGGLGSYEQYF

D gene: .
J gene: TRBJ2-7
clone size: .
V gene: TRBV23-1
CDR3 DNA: TGCGCCAGCAGTCCTCGGGTGGGGCAGTACTTC
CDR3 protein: CASSPRVGQYF

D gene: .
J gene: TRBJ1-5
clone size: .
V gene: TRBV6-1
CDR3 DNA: TGTGCCAGCAGTTCGGGATACAATAGCAATCAGCCCCAGCATTTT
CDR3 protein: CASSSGYNSNQPQHF

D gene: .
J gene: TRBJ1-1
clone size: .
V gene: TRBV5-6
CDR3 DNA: TGTGCCAGCAGCTACAGGGTCCTGAACACTGAAGCTTTCTTT
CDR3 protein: CASSYRVLNTEAFF

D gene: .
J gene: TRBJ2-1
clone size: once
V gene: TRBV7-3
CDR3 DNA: TGTGCCAGCAGCTTAGGGGTGCAGGGTGAGCAGTTCTTC
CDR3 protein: CASSLGVQGEQFF

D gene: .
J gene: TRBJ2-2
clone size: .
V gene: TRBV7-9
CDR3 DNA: TGTGCCAGCAGCTTATCCGGAGGCCCGAACACCGGGGAGCTGTTTTTT
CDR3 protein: CASSLSGGPNTGELFF

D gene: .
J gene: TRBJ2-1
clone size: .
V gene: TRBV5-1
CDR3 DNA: TGCGCCAGCTCCCTTTTTGAAGTGGGGGCCGATGAGCAGTTCTTC
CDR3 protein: CASSLFEVGADEQFF

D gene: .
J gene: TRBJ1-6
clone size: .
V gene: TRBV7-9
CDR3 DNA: TGTGCCAGCAGCTCTGAGGCCAGGGGAAATTCACCCCTCCACTTT
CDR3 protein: CASSSEARGNSPLHF

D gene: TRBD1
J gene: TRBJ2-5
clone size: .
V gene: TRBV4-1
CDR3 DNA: TGCGCCAGCAGCCAAGAACCGGGACAGGAGGGGACCCAGTACTTC
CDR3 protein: CASSQEPGQEGTQYF

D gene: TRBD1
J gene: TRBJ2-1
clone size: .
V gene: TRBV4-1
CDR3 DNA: TGCGCCAGCAGCCAACCGACAGGGATCGATGAGCAGTTCTTC
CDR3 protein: CASSQPTGIDEQFF

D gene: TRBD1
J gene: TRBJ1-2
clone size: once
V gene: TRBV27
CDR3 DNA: TGTGCCAGCAGTTTATTAAGACAGGGTGATGCATATGGCTACACCTTC
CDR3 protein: CASSLLRQGDAYGYTF

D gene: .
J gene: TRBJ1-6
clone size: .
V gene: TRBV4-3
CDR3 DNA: TGCGCCAGCAGCCACGATTGGGGGGGGGCGGATTCACCCCTCCACTTT
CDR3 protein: CASSHDWGGADSPLHF

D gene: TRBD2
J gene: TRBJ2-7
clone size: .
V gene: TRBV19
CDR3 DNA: TGTGCCAGTAGTCCCCGACTAGCGGGGGCCCCAAAAGCCTACGAGCAGTACTTC
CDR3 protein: CASSPRLAGAPKAYEQYF

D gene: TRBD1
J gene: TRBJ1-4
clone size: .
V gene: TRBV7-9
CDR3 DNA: TGTGCCAGCAGCTTCGACAGGGATAATGAAAAACTGTTTTTT
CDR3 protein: CASSFDRDNEKLFF

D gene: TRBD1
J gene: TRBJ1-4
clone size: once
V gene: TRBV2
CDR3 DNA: TGTGCCAGCAGTGGGGACAGGGGGCAACTGTTTTTT
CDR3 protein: CASSGDRGQLFF

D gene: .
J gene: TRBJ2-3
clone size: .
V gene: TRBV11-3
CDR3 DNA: TGTGCCAGCAGCTCGGGGGTTGGGGGTCCAGATACGCAGTATTTT
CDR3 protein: CASSSGVGGPDTQYF

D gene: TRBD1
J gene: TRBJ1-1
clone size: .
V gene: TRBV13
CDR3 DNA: TGTGCCAGCAGCTCGGGGGGGGGACAGGGAGGGTTATCTTTCTTT
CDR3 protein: CASSSGGGQGGLSFF

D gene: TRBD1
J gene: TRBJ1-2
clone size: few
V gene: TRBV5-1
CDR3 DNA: TGCGCCAGCAGCCATGGGACAGGGTTTAGCCGCAGTGGCTATGGCTACACCTTC
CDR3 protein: CASSHGTGFSRSGYGYTF

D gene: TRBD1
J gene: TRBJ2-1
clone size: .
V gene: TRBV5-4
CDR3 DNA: TGTGCCAGCAGCCCCGGACAGGGGGCCTCTAATGAGCAGTTCTTC
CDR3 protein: CASSPGQGASNEQFF

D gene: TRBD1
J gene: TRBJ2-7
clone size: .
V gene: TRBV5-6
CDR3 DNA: TGTGCCAGCAGCCGGACGGGGACAGGGCCCCACGAGCAGTACTTC
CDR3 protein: CASSRTGTGPHEQYF

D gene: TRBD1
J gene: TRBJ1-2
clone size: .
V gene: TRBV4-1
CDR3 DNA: TGCGCCAGCAGCCTCCGGACAGGGGAAGATGGCTACACCTTC
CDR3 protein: CASSLRTGEDGYTF

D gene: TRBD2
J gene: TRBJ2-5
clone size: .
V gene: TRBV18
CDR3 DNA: TGTGCCAGCTCACCGAAGAACCTAGCGGACCAAGAGACCCAGTACTTC
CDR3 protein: CASSPKNLADQETQYF

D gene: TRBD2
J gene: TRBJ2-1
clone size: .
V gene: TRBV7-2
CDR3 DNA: TGTGCCAGCAGCCAACAAATCACTAGCGGGGGAAATGAGCAGTTCTTC
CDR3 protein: CASSQQITSGGNEQFF

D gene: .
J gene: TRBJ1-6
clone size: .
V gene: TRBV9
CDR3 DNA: TGTGCCAGCAGCCGATCAACCAGAAATTCACCCCTCCACTTT
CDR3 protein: CASSRSTRNSPLHF

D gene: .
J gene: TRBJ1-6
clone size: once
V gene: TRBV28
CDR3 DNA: TGTGCCAGCAGTCGCTACAGGAGTTCACCCCTCCACTTT
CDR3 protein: CASSRYRSSPLHF

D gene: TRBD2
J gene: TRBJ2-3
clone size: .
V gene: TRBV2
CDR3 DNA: TGTGCCAACAGGACCGGGACTAGCGGGGCGGATACGCAGTATTTT
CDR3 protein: CANRTGTSGADTQYF

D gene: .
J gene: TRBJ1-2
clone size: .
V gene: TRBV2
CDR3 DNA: TGTGCCAGCAGTGGCGAGATCTATGGCTACACCTTC
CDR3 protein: CASSGEIYGYTF

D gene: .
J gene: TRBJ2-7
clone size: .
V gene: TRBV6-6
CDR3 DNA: TGTGCCACGAACCTATCGGGCGAGCAGTACTTC
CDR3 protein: CATNLSGEQYF

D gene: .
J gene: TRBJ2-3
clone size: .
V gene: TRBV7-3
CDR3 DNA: TGTGCCAGCAGCCTCTCAGGAGGGACAGATACGCAGTATTTT
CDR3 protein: CASSLSGGTDTQYF

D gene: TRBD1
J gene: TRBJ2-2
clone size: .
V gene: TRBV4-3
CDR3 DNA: TGCGCCAGCAGCCCATCCCGGGACAGGGGGCACACCGGGGAGCTGTTTTTT
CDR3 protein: CASSPSRDRGHTGELFF

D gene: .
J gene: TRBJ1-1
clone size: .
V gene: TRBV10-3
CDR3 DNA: TGTGCCATCAGTGCTACGCCCGGGGGCACTGAAGCTTTCTTT
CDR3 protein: CAISATPGGTEAFF

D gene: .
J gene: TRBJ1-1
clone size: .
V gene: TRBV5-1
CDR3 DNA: TGCGCCAGCAGCTTGGTACTCCCAGGGAACACTGAAGCTTTCTTT
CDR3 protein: CASSLVLPGNTEAFF